Below are 31 T cell receptor beta chains sequenced from a single sample in a study of T cell responses to AZD1222 COVID-19 vaccine. TCRdb's table, derived via immunoSEQ multiplex PCR, lists solely in-frame clones and lacks some. The sample shows roughly 130,000 clones, roughly 94% of them seen only once. Material: peripheral blood, obtained on day 0 of AZD1222 vaccination. These receptors came from an adult in good health.

The chain uses TRBV5-1 and TRBJ1-1; TRBD1 agrees at 7 bases. Looked up from germline, CDR1 is SGHRS and CDR2 is YFSETQ. The trim removed 4 bases at V and 4 bases at J, leaving 10 bases unmatched. CDR3 length equals 15 residues. As DNA, the CDR3 is TGCGCCAGCAGCCGCGAGGGGGCGCCTAGCACTGAAGCTTTCTTT. As protein: CASSREGAPSTEAFF.

The CDR3 DNA reads TGTGCCAGCTCACCAAAGCCAGTAGGAACCCAGTACTTC. Its protein product is CASSPKPVGTQYF. The chain carries TRBV18 and TRBJ2-5; D remains unclear. Germline V gene sequence: CDR1 KGHSH, CDR2 LQKENI. V was shortened by 2 bases and J by 8 bases, with 12 bases between the two germline ends. CDR3 length equals 13 residues.

The J gene is TRBJ2-2, the V gene TRBV7-6; D is ambiguous. Germline CDR1 is SGHVS and CDR2 is FNYEAQ. The CDR3 loop spans 14 amino acids. Trimming removed 1 base at V and 7 bases at J, with 10 bases between. The CDR3 loop is CASSLEDSVGELFF. The DNA for the CDR3 is TGTGCCAGCAGCTTAGAAGATAGTGTCGGGGAGCTGTTTTTT.

CDR3 nucleotides: TGTGCTAGTGGTTTAGGGGCGAACACTGAAGCTTTCTTT. This sequence encodes CASGLGANTEAFF. The chain joins TRBV12-5 to TRBJ1-1; D might be TRBD1 (5 bases). Looked up from germline, CDR1 is LGHNT and CDR2 is FRNRAP. Between the trimmed V and J ends, which lost 3 bases and 1 base, there was a span of 6 bases. The CDR3 runs 13 residues.

This rearrangement joins TRBV9 to TRBJ2-1, with 9 bases aligning to TRBD2. From germline, CDR1 is SGDLS and CDR2 YYNGEE. V lost 0 bases and J lost 0; bases outside the gene matches: 4. The CDR3 sequence is 17 residues long. The CDR3 protein is CASSVGVSGSSYNEQFF. In DNA form, the CDR3 reads TGTGCCAGCAGCGTAGGGGTTAGCGGGAGCTCCTACAATGAGCAGTTCTTC.

The rearrangement uses TRBV5-1 and TRBJ2-7; D possibly uses TRBD1 or TRBD2 (5 bases each). The germline V and J ends were trimmed by 7 bases and 2 bases, with 13 bases remaining between them. CDR1 SGHRS and CDR2 YFSETQ come from the germline V gene. This CDR3 region has 13 residues. CDR3 coding DNA: TGCGCCAGCGGGGACCCAGGGACCTACGAGCAGTACTTC. The encoded protein is CASGDPGTYEQYF.

The chain recombines TRBV12-5 with TRBJ2-1; 7 bases line up with TRBD1. J gave up 9 bases and V 0 bases, and 5 bases lay outside the gene matches. CDR1 and CDR2 (germline): LGHNT, FRNRAP. CDR3 size: 14 residues. For the CDR3, the DNA is TGTGCTAGTGGTTTGGTACAGACAGGGACTGAGCAGTTCTTC. Translation gives CASGLVQTGTEQFF. The variable domain in full, completed from reference TRBV12-5 and TRBJ2-1, reads DARVTQTPRHKVTEMGQEVTMRCQPILGHNTVFWYRQTMMQGLELLAYFRNRAPLDDSGMPKDRFSAEMPDATLATLKIQPSEPRDSAVYFCASGLVQTGTEQFFGPGTRLTVL.

The V and J genes are TRBV11-2 and TRBJ2-1; D is unresolved. Germline V gene lookup returns CDR1 SGHAT and CDR2 FQNNGV. V dropped 2 bases and J dropped 4 bases, with 6 bases sitting between them. The CDR3 totals 13 residues. The chain's CDR3 is CASSLIIYNEQFF. CDR3 nucleotide sequence: TGTGCCAGCAGCTTAATCATATACAATGAGCAGTTCTTC.

The rearrangement joins TRBV2 to TRBJ1-2; no reliable D call. Trimming left V 1 base short and J 6 bases short, with 9 bases between. The CDR3 runs 13 residues. Germline-derived CDR1 and CDR2 are SNHLY and FYNNEI. In DNA, the CDR3 is TGTGCCAGCAGTGAAGAAAATAGAAATGGCTACACCTTC. It encodes CASSEENRNGYTF.

The rearrangement links TRBV23-1 to TRBJ2-1; D possibly corresponds to TRBD1 (5 bases). TRBV23-1 is flagged as an ORF with uncertain function. V lost 7 bases and J 10 bases, leaving 23 bases between the germline ends. This CDR3 contains 15 residues. The CDR3 loop reads CASTPPDDSPQEQFF. CDR3 nucleotides: TGCGCCAGCACCCCGCCTGACGACAGTCCCCAAGAGCAGTTCTTC.

J is TRBJ2-1 and V is TRBV5-1; TRBD2 aligns across 10 bases. Germline CDR1 SGHRS, CDR2 YFSETQ. The CDR3 totals 16 residues. V was clipped by 3 bases and J by 3 bases; unmatched bases: 6. This CDR3 is CASSSLSGRGYNEQFF. CDR3 in DNA: TGCGCCAGCAGCTCGCTAAGCGGGAGGGGCTACAATGAGCAGTTCTTC.

The chain has TRBV30 and TRBJ1-2; D gene uncertain. The CDR3 has 13 residues. Trimming removed 0 bases from V and 4 bases from J, with 9 bases in between. Germline loops: CDR1 GTSNPN, CDR2 SVGIG (reference sequence). In DNA form, the CDR3 reads TGTGCCTGGAGTGTAACGGGGTTCTATGGCTACACCTTC. Amino acids: CAWSVTGFYGYTF.

The chain uses TRBV7-6 and TRBJ2-7; D unclear. V lost 4 bases, J lost 6 bases, and 10 bases lay in between. Germline V gene lookup returns CDR1 SGHVS and CDR2 FNYEAQ. CDR3 size: 12 residues. The CDR3, as DNA: TGTGCCAGCAGCTCCTATCAGCGCGAGCAGTACTTC. This sequence encodes CASSSYQREQYF. Looking up the rest from reference TRBV7-6 and TRBJ2-7 gives the full variable domain: GAGVSQSPRYKVTKRGQDVALRCDPISGHVSLYWYRQALGQGPEFLTYFNYEAQQDKSGLPNDRFSAERPEGSISTLTIQRTEQRDSAMYRCASSSYQREQYFGPGTRLTVT.

This sequence joins TRBV10-3 and TRBJ1-5, with 9 nucleotides matching TRBD1. The V gene end was trimmed by 7 bases and the J gene end by 3 bases; junction bases not matched to a gene: 7. The CDR3 extends over 15 amino acids. Germline V gives CDR1 ENHRY, CDR2 SYGVKD. CDR3 in DNA: TGTGCCATCAACTTACAGGGGGCCGTCAATCAGCCCCAGCATTTT. Translated, it gives CAINLQGAVNQPQHF.

The chain carries TRBV2 and TRBJ2-7; D is perhaps TRBD2 (5 bases). The V gene lost 0 bases and the J gene lost 1 base, with 7 bases spanning the gap. CDR3 size: 14 residues. Per the germline V gene, CDR1 is SNHLY and CDR2 is FYNNEI. CDR3 sequence reads: CASSEASVSYEQYF. The CDR3 coding sequence is TGTGCCAGCAGTGAAGCTAGCGTTTCCTACGAGCAGTACTTC.

The V call is TRBV6-6, the J call TRBJ2-7; 10 bases align to TRBD2. CDR3 size: 18 residues. Trimming removed 5 bases from V and 6 bases from J; junction bases left unmatched: 19. The germline gives CDR1 MNHNY, CDR2 SVGAGI (reference sequence). The CDR3: CASSPTWGIPSGSTEQYF. The DNA for the CDR3 is TGTGCCAGCAGTCCCACGTGGGGGATACCTAGCGGGAGTACCGAGCAGTACTTC.

The chain uses TRBV6-1 and TRBJ1-2; D remains ambiguous. Germline lookup yields CDR1 MNHNS and CDR2 SASEGT. The CDR3 contains 17 residues. With 2 bases removed from V and 7 bases from J, the gap between germline ends came to 23 bases. For the CDR3, the DNA is TGTGCCAGCAGTGAATGGGCAGCAATTCAGTTTTCGCGTGGCTACACCTTC. Translating it yields CASSEWAAIQFSRGYTF.

The rearrangement uses TRBV9 and TRBJ1-3; D gene ambiguous. The V end was cut by 0 bases, the J end by 3 bases, with 7 bases between. This CDR3 region has 14 residues. Per the germline V gene, CDR1 is SGDLS and CDR2 is YYNGEE. DNA of the CDR3: TGTGCCAGCAGCGTAGGTCCGGGTGGAAACACCATATATTTT. Translated: CASSVGPGGNTIYF.

This chain joins TRBV19 and TRBJ1-1, with D uncertain. Per germline, CDR1 LNHDA and CDR2 SQIVND (reference sequence). The CDR3 spans 13 residues. V was trimmed by 3 bases and J by 4 bases, leaving 9 bases between them. CDR3 amino acids: CASSIPSGTEAFF. The CDR3 DNA sequence: TGTGCCAGTAGTATCCCATCGGGCACTGAAGCTTTCTTT.

This chain uses TRBV19 with TRBJ1-4; D not resolved. The germline gives CDR1 LNHDA, CDR2 SQIVND (reference sequence). The V gene lost 3 bases and the J gene lost 7 bases, with 3 bases spanning the gap. This CDR3 region has 11 residues. The CDR3 nucleotides are TGTGCCAGTAGTATCTTTGAAAAACTGTTTTTT. Its translation: CASSIFEKLFF. The full variable domain, completed using reference TRBV19 and TRBJ1-4, is DGGITQSPKYLFRKEGQNVTLSCEQNLNHDAMYWYRQDPGQGLRLIYYSQIVNDFQKGDIAEGYSVSREKKESFPLTVTSAQKNPTAFYLCASSIFEKLFFGSGTQLSVL.

This clone was counted once. The chain combines TRBV7-9 with TRBJ2-7, with 8 positions matching TRBD1. The V gene's germline CDR1 is SEHNR and CDR2 FQNEAQ (reference sequence). This CDR3 comprises 15 residues. V dropped 5 bases and J dropped 3; count of bases not matched to a gene: 9. The CDR3 reads CASSPQGASHYEQYF. In DNA form, the CDR3 reads TGTGCCAGCAGCCCCCAGGGGGCTAGCCACTACGAGCAGTACTTC.

The chain has TRBV7-9 and TRBJ2-1, with TRBD2 matching over 10 bases. The V and J ends lost 5 bases and 7 bases, in that order; junction bases with no gene match: 8. This CDR3 is 15 amino acids long. In germline, CDR1 is SEHNR, CDR2 FQNEAQ (reference sequence). CDR3 amino acids: CASSPSGRASNEQFF. Written as DNA, the CDR3 is TGTGCCAGCAGCCCCAGCGGGAGGGCCTCAAATGAGCAGTTCTTC.

The chain has TRBV19 and TRBJ1-1; maybe TRBD1 (5 bases). Germline-derived CDR1 and CDR2 are LNHDA and SQIVND (reference sequence). The germline V and J ends were trimmed by 5 bases and 4 bases, with 17 bases remaining between them. CDR3 length equals 15 residues. The CDR3, as DNA: TGTGCCAGTAGTGGAGGGGTTGGGGCCTTCACTGAAGCTTTCTTT. Its protein product is CASSGGVGAFTEAFF.

This clone occurred a few times. The rearrangement links TRBV7-6 to TRBJ1-2; 9 nucleotides line up with TRBD1. V lost 6 bases, J lost 4 bases, and 9 bases stayed unmatched. Germline V lookup: CDR1 SGHVS, CDR2 FNYEAQ. There are 15 residues in the CDR3. The CDR3 DNA sequence: TGTGCCAGCAGTTTCTCCGGGACAGGGATCTATGGCTACACCTTC. Its protein is CASSFSGTGIYGYTF.

The chain has TRBV5-1 and TRBJ2-1; 10 nucleotides agree with TRBD2. J lost 7 bases, V lost 4 bases, and 11 bases had no gene match. The CDR3 has 16 residues. In germline, CDR1 is SGHRS, CDR2 YFSETQ. The CDR3 nucleotides read TGCGCCAGCAGCACCGTCCTAGCGGGAGACATAAATGAGCAGTTCTTC. Amino acids: CASSTVLAGDINEQFF.

CDR3 sequence reads: CASKSPRAGNTIYF. CDR3 nucleotides: TGTGCCAGCAAGTCCCCGCGGGCCGGAAACACCATATATTTT. This chain links TRBV7-9 with TRBJ1-3; D ambiguous. CDR1 and CDR2 from the germline V gene are SEHNR and FQNEAQ (reference sequence). This CDR3 contains 14 residues. Trimming shortened V by 7 bases and J by 4 bases, and 14 bases separated the two germline ends.

V is TRBV6-5 and J is TRBJ1-1; weak D call: TRBD1 (6 bases). The CDR3 length is 15 residues. V lost 8 bases, J lost 4 bases, and 20 bases lay in between. The germline V gene has CDR1 MNHEY and CDR2 SVGAGI. The CDR3: CASGSQTGMGTEAFF. CDR3 nucleotide sequence: TGTGCCAGCGGGAGTCAGACAGGTATGGGCACTGAAGCTTTCTTT.

The J gene is TRBJ1-4, the V gene TRBV6-5, with D possibly matching TRBD1 (5 bases). This CDR3 comprises 14 residues. The V gene's germline CDR1 is MNHEY and CDR2 SVGAGI. V lost 5 bases and J lost 4, with 11 bases in between. CDR3: CASSPSDSNEKLFF. The CDR3 nucleotides are TGTGCCAGCAGTCCCTCCGACAGTAATGAAAAACTGTTTTTT.

J is TRBJ2-7 and V is TRBV6-5; TRBD1 might be the D (6 bases). CDR1 is MNHEY, CDR2 SVGAGI, per germline. Trimming cost V 6 bases and J 4 bases, with 13 bases left between them. The CDR3 contains 13 residues. CDR3 amino acids: CASRGQGLYEQYF. The CDR3 nucleotides read TGTGCCAGCAGAGGGCAGGGGTTATACGAGCAGTACTTC.

This sequence joins TRBV28 and TRBJ2-1; 9 bases are a match to TRBD2. In germline, CDR1 is MDHEN, CDR2 SYDVKM. The CDR3 has 16 amino acids. Unmatched junction bases numbered 9, after V lost 6 bases and J lost 3 bases. Written as DNA, the CDR3 is TGTGCCAGCAGCTCCAATGGACTAGCGAACTACAATGAGCAGTTCTTC. Translating gives CASSSNGLANYNEQFF.

The rearrangement links TRBV19 to TRBJ2-1, with 7 positions matching TRBD2. After removal of 6 bases from V and 4 bases from J, the junction contained 15 bases not matched to a gene. Germline V CDR1 and CDR2: LNHDA, SQIVND (reference sequence). The CDR3 sequence is 17 residues long. In nucleotides, the CDR3 is TGTGCCAGTAGCGACCCAAGACTAGCCACAATTTACAATGAGCAGTTCTTC. It specifies CASSDPRLATIYNEQFF.